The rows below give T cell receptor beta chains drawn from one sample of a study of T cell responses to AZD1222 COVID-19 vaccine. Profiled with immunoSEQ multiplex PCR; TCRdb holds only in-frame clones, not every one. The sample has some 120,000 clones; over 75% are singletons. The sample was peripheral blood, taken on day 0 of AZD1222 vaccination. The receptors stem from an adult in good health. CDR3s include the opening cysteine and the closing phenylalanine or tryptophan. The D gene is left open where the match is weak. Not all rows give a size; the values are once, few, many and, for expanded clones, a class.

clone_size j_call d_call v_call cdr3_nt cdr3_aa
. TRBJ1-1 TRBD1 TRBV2 TGTGCCAGATGGACAGGCGGTCACACTGAAGCTTTCTTT CARWTGGHTEAFF
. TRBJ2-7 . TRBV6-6 TGTGCCAGCAGTCCTAAGGACTACGAGCAGTACTTC CASSPKDYEQYF
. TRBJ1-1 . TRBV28 TGTGCCAGCAGGGAGGCGAACACTGAAGCTTTCTTT CASREANTEAFF
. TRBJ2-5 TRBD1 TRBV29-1 TGCAGCGTAGCCGGGACAGGGAAGGAGACCCAGTACTTC CSVAGTGKETQYF
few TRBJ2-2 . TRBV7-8 TGTGGTAGCGCTCCAAACATGGGGGTCACCGGGGAGCTGTTTTTT CGSAPNMGVTGELFF
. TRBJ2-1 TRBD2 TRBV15 TGTGCCACCAGCAGAGTGGTCGGGGGGGCCATCAATGAGCAGTTCTTC CATSRVVGGAINEQFF
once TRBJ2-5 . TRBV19 TGTGCCAGTAGATCCCTTGGAGAGGGAGAGACCCAGTACTTC CASRSLGEGETQYF
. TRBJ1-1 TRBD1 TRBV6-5 TGTGCCAGCACCACGGGACAGGAAAATGAAGCTTTCTTT CASTTGQENEAFF
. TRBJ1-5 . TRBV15 TGTGCCACCAGCAGAGACGGTTGGGGTAGTCAGCCCCAGCATTTT CATSRDGWGSQPQHF
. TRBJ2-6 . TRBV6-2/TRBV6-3 TGTGCCAGCAGTTACGCAATCTCTGGGGCCAACGTCCTGACTTTC CASSYAISGANVLTF
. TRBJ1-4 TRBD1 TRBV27 TGTGCCAGCAGTCGACAGGGCCGGGGTGAAAAACTGTTTTTT CASSRQGRGEKLFF
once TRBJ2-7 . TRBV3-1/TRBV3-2 TGTGCCAGCAGCCAAGTAGGGGGGTCCTACGAGCAGTACTTC CASSQVGGSYEQYF
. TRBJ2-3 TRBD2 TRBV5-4 TGTGCCAGCAGCCCGCCTAAGGGGCGGGGGGATACGCAGTATTTT CASSPPKGRGDTQYF
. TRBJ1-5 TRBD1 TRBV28 TGTGCCAGCTTCCCCGCTGGGACAGGAGAGAATCAGCCCCAGCATTTT CASFPAGTGENQPQHF
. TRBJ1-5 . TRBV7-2 TGTGCCAGCAGTCAATGGGTGGGGGAATCTCAGCCCCAGCATTTT CASSQWVGESQPQHF
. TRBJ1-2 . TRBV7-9 TGTGCCAGCAGCCAAGAAAACTATGGCTACACCTTC CASSQENYGYTF
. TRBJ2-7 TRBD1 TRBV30 TGTGCCTCCAAACAGGGGTTCTCCTACGAGCAGTACTTC CASKQGFSYEQYF
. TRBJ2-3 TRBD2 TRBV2 TGTGCCAGCACACCTGATAGCGGGGCCGTTAGCACAGATACGCAGTATTTT CASTPDSGAVSTDTQYF
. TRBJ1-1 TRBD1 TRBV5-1 TGCGCCAGCAGCTTGGGTGGGACAGGGAACACTGAAGCTTTCTTT CASSLGGTGNTEAFF
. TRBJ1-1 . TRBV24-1 TGTGCCTCCCGTGGGAGCCACACTGAAGCTTTCTTT CASRGSHTEAFF
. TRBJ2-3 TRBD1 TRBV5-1 TGCGCCAGCAGCTGGACAGGGGATCGGGATACGCAGTATTTT CASSWTGDRDTQYF
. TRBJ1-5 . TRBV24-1 TGTGCCACGGGGGCAGGGCTAAATTCGCAGCCCCAGCATTTT CATGAGLNSQPQHF
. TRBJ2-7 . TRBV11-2 TGTGCCAGCAGCTTACAAGGCAGGGAGGCCGAGCAGTACTTC CASSLQGREAEQYF
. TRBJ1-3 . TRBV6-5 TGTGCCAGCAGCACCGAACACGGAAACACCATATATTTT CASSTEHGNTIYF
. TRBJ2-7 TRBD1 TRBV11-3 TGTGCCAGCAGCCCCGGACAGGGAGGATACTACGAGCAGTACTTC CASSPGQGGYYEQYF
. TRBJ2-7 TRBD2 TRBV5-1 TGCGCCAGCAGCTTAGGACTAGCGGGCACCTACGAGCAGTACTTC CASSLGLAGTYEQYF
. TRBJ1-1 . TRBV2 TGTGCCAACCTTGACGCTCAGGGAACTGAAGCTTTCTTT CANLDAQGTEAFF
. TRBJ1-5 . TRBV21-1 TGTGCCAGCAGCAAAGGTTTCCCCGGGCCCCAGCATTTT CASSKGFPGPQHF
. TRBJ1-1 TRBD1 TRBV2 TGTGCCAGCAGTATACAGGGGGCCTTGAACACTGAAGCTTTCTTT CASSIQGALNTEAFF
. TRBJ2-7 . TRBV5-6 TGTGCCAGCAGCTTGGGGCAGGGGCCCTCCTACGAGCAGTACTTC CASSLGQGPSYEQYF
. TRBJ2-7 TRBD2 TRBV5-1 TGCGCCAGCAGCTTGGAGCCAGCGGGGGAGACTTACGAGCAGTACTTC CASSLEPAGETYEQYF
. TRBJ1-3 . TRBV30 TGTGCCTGGAACCAAGGGGCACCGGGAAACACCATATATTTT CAWNQGAPGNTIYF
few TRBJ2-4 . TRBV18 TGTGCCAGCTCCGGGACGGACCAAAACATTCAGTACTTC CASSGTDQNIQYF
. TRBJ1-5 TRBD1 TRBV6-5 TGTGCCAGCAGCCAGGGACAGTTCAATCAGCCCCAGCATTTT CASSQGQFNQPQHF
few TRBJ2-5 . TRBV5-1 TGCGCCAGCAGCTTGGCGGCGGTCCAAGAGACCCAGTACTTC CASSLAAVQETQYF
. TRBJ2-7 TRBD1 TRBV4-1 TGCGCCAGCAGCTCCGAATTTACAGGGGTTCTCGTGCTCTACGAGCAGTACTTC CASSSEFTGVLVLYEQYF
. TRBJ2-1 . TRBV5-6 TGTGCCAGCAGCTTGGAACTCAGGTCCAATGAGCAGTTCTTC CASSLELRSNEQFF
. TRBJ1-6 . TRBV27 TGTGCCAGCAGCCCCAAATTCAACCTGCAGAATTCACCCCTCCACTTT CASSPKFNLQNSPLHF
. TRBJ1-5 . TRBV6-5 TGTGCCAGCAGTTACTCCCAGCCGAGCAATCAGCCCCAGCATTTT CASSYSQPSNQPQHF
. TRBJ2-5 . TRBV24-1 TGTGCCACCAGTGGGAGGGGACAACTAGAGACCCAGTACTTC CATSGRGQLETQYF
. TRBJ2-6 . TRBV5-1 TGCGCCAGCAGCTTAGTTGGGGCCAACGTCCTGACTTTC CASSLVGANVLTF